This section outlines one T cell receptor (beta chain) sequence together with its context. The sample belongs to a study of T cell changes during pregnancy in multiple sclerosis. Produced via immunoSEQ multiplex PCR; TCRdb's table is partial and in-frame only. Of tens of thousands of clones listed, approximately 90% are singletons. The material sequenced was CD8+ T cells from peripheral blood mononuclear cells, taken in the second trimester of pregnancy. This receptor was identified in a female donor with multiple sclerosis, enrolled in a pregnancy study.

This CDR3 reads CASSDIGGTSDTQYF. The CDR3 DNA reads as TGTGCCAGCAGTGACATCGGGGGAACTTCAGATACGCAGTATTTT. This rearrangement joins TRBV6-4 to TRBJ2-3; the D gene is possibly TRBD2 (6 bases). Germline CDR1 reads MRHNA; CDR2 reads SNTAGT. The CDR3 runs to 15 residues. V lost 2 bases to trimming and J lost 4 bases, with 13 bases between them.